This T cell receptor beta chain was profiled in a study of blood T cell repertoires in COVID-19. Looking at the study overall: Samples came from the United States, Italy and Spain, spanning acute and convalescent COVID-19. T cells, B-cell-depleted T cells, or PBMCs supplied cDNA or gDNA.

V was cut by 4 bases and J by 2 bases, with 10 bases left in between. This CDR3 spans 14 amino acids. Germline CDR1 reads SGHKS; CDR2 reads YYEKEE (reference sequence). The authors' processing: Estimation of nucleated cell counts was performed using reference gene primer amplification. Data came from immunoSEQ multiplex PCR; TCRdb stores just in-frame clones and leaves some out. The V and J calls and the clone size are those of that table, but D and trimming were determined from the DNA. Seen here are 350,000 to 400,000 clones, 90% observed once, and the top ten hold 6.5% to 7%. The source of this sequence is a man younger than 35 with active or convalescent COVID-19. The material sequenced was peripheral blood. The chain uses TRBV5-5 and TRBJ1-3; D not resolved. CDR3 protein: CASSIRLPGNTIYF. CDR3 DNA sequence: TGTGCCAGCAGCATAAGACTTCCTGGAAACACCATATATTTT.